The 15 T cell receptor beta chains presented below share a single source sample, sequenced in a study of T cell responses to AZD1222 COVID-19 vaccine. The repertoire was sequenced with immunoSEQ multiplex PCR; TCRdb's copy has only in-frame clones and lacks some. The sample yields tens of thousands of clones, over 75% seen once. Sequencing was performed on peripheral blood, taken on day 0 of AZD1222 vaccination. The receptors here all came from an adult in good health.

This sequence joins TRBV27 and TRBJ2-3, with TRBD1 matching over 7 bases. Trimming took 4 bases from V and 2 from J; bases not matched to a gene: 12. There are 17 residues in the CDR3. The germline V gene encodes CDR1 MNHEY and CDR2 SMNVEV (reference sequence). CDR3 sequence (DNA): TGTGCCAGCAGTTCTGTAACAGGGGTGCTGTTCACAGATACGCAGTATTTT. Its translation: CASSSVTGVLFTDTQYF.

V and J are TRBV6-6 and TRBJ1-3; 9 nucleotides line up with TRBD1. Germline V lookup: CDR1 MNHNY, CDR2 SVGAGI (reference sequence). V trimming: 5 bases; J trimming: 0 bases; junction bases outside the gene matches: 8. The CDR3 contains 17 residues. CDR3 coding DNA: TGTGCCAGCAGTCCCCTTGGGACAGGGAGCTCTGGAAACACCATATATTTT. This codes for CASSPLGTGSSGNTIYF.

J is TRBJ2-7 and V is TRBV19; 9 bases match TRBD1. This CDR3 comprises 15 residues. Germline loops: CDR1 LNHDA, CDR2 SQIVND (reference sequence). With V trimmed by 10 bases and J by 0 bases, 10 bases remained unmatched. CDR3 nucleotides: TGTGCCACCCGGGACAGGGCCCGAAGCTCCTACGAGCAGTACTTC. It translates to CATRDRARSSYEQYF.

CDR3 amino acids: CATSRVIRALGGNYGYTF. In DNA, the CDR3 is TGTGCCACCAGCAGAGTCATAAGGGCCCTAGGGGGGAACTATGGCTACACCTTC. J is TRBJ1-2 and V is TRBV15, with D maybe TRBD1 (6 bases). The CDR3 totals 18 residues. V lost 1 base and J lost 2, with 20 bases in between. Germline V CDR1 and CDR2: LNHNV, YYDKDF (reference sequence). Full variable domain (missing parts from reference TRBV15 and TRBJ1-2): DAMVIQNPRYQVTQFGKPVTLSCSQTLNHNVMYWYQQKSSQAPKLLFHYYDKDFNNEADTPDNFQSRRPNTSFCFLDIRSPGLGDTAMYLCATSRVIRALGGNYGYTFGSGTRLTVV.

The chain combines TRBV11-2 with TRBJ1-1; maybe TRBD1 (5 bases). CDR1 is SGHAT and CDR2 is FQNNGV in the germline V gene. The CDR3 extends over 13 amino acids. Trimming left V 4 bases short and J 8 bases short, with 14 bases between. The CDR3 nucleotides read TGTGCCAGCAGCTCCATGGGTGGGGGGGAAGCTTTCTTT. Its protein product is CASSSMGGGEAFF.

This chain connects TRBV15 to TRBJ2-1; possible D gene TRBD1, 6 bases. The CDR3 spans 15 residues. Germline-derived CDR1 and CDR2 are LNHNV and YYDKDF (reference sequence). Between the trimmed V and J ends, which lost 2 bases and 7 bases, there was a span of 15 bases. The CDR3 DNA sequence: TGTGCCACCAGCAGAAAGACAGGCCGAGGGAATGAGCAGTTCTTC. Translation: CATSRKTGRGNEQFF.

The V gene is TRBV7-2, the J gene TRBJ1-2; a weak D match, TRBD1 (6 bases). Between the trimmed V and J ends, which lost 1 base and 5 bases, there was a span of 11 bases. In germline, CDR1 is SGHTA, CDR2 FQGNSA. This CDR3 is 14 amino acids long. As DNA, the CDR3 is TGTGCCAGCAGCTTAGAACAGGGCTCGTATGGCTACACCTTC. This translates into CASSLEQGSYGYTF.

This rearrangement joins TRBV5-1 to TRBJ2-5; D uncertain. The CDR3 consists of 13 residues. V was pared by 0 bases and J by 3 bases, with 6 bases between. CDR1 is SGHRS, CDR2 YFSETQ, per germline. CDR3: CASSLGSKETQYF. The CDR3 region has the DNA TGCGCCAGCAGCTTGGGGAGCAAAGAGACCCAGTACTTC.

The chain combines TRBV7-8 with TRBJ2-1; 8 bases are a match to TRBD1. The V segment lost 5 bases and the J segment 7 bases; nucleotides outside the gene matches: 1. Germline CDR1 is SGHVS and CDR2 is FQNEAQ. This CDR3 is 12 amino acids long. The chain's CDR3 is CASSRTGNEQFF. CDR3 coding DNA: TGTGCCAGCAGCCGGACAGGGAATGAGCAGTTCTTC.

In this sample, this clone turned up a few times. V usage is TRBV19 and J usage is TRBJ2-1; D gene uncertain. CDR3 length: 13 residues. V shed 6 bases and J shed 1 base, with 7 bases lying between them. Germline CDR1 is LNHDA and CDR2 is SQIVND (reference sequence). CDR3 DNA: TGTGCCAGTAGCCCCTTATCCTACAATGAGCAGTTCTTC. As protein: CASSPLSYNEQFF.

This clone was seen once. V is TRBV7-3 and J is TRBJ2-3; 8 nucleotides match TRBD1. The germline CDR1 and CDR2 sequences are SGHTA and FQGTGA. The ends lost 6 bases at V and 0 bases at J; junction bases unmatched: 5. The CDR3 length is 15 residues. DNA of the CDR3: TGTGCCAGCAGTCCAGGGGGCATAAGCACAGATACGCAGTATTTT. Amino acids: CASSPGGISTDTQYF.

The chain is built from TRBV7-9 and TRBJ1-5; D unclear. This CDR3 region has 12 residues. V shed 1 base and J shed 5 bases, with 3 bases lying between them. Germline values: CDR1 SEHNR, CDR2 FQNEAQ (reference sequence). Here the CDR3 DNA reads TGTGCCAGCAGCTTAGGAGATCAGCCCCAGCATTTT. This encodes CASSLGDQPQHF.

This chain uses TRBV28 with TRBJ2-7; no clear D. Trimming removed 7 bases at V and 7 bases at J, with 14 bases between. This CDR3 region has 12 residues. Looked up from germline, CDR1 is MDHEN and CDR2 is SYDVKM. The CDR3, as DNA: TGTGCCAGCAACTTACTGCCCGGGGAGCAGTACTTC. Protein sequence: CASNLLPGEQYF.

This clone was seen more than once but under ten times. The chain combines TRBV7-8 with TRBJ2-7; 7 nucleotides match TRBD1. V gave up 5 bases and J gave up 3 bases; unmatched junction bases: 10. Germline loops: CDR1 SGHVS, CDR2 FQNEAQ. The CDR3 consists of 15 residues. The CDR3 sequence: CASSPRDSPYYEQYF. The CDR3 nucleotides read TGTGCCAGCAGCCCCAGGGACAGCCCATACTACGAGCAGTACTTC. Together with reference TRBV7-8 and TRBJ2-7, the CDR3 gives the full variable domain: GAGVSQSPRYKVAKRGQDVALRCDPISGHVSLFWYQQALGQGPEFLTYFQNEAQLDKSGLPSDRFFAERPEGSVSTLKIQRTQQEDSAVYLCASSPRDSPYYEQYFGPGTRLTVT.

The chain carries TRBV28 and TRBJ1-5; D may be TRBD1 (6 bases). Germline CDR1 and CDR2: MDHEN and SYDVKM. Trimming took 6 bases from V and 2 from J, leaving 14 bases between them. There are 15 residues in the CDR3. The CDR3 region is CASRGRGLGNQPQHF. In DNA form, the CDR3 reads TGTGCCAGCAGGGGGCGGGGGCTTGGCAATCAGCCCCAGCATTTT. Together with reference TRBV28 and TRBJ1-5, the CDR3 gives the full variable domain: DVKVTQSSRYLVKRTGEKVFLECVQDMDHENMFWYRQDPGLGLRLIYFSYDVKMKEKGDIPEGYSVSREKKERFSLILESASTNQTSMYLCASRGRGLGNQPQHFGDGTRLSIL.